These 29 T cell receptor beta chains originate from one sample sequenced in a study of T cells in women clearing cervical HPV infection. Only in-frame clones appear in the TCRdb table, and some are missing; sequencing was by immunoSEQ multiplex PCR. Recorded for this sample: about 28,000 clones. The specimen sequenced was blood buffy coat. These receptors came from a woman aged 18 to 75 with a cervical HPV16 infection that either progressed to CIN3+ or cleared (not recorded which).

To note about this clone: The DNA ends 3 residues before the CDR3 does, and the rest of the CDR3 is filled in from the germline J gene. The sample contains more than one DNA sequence encoding this CDR3. The chain combines TRBV6-1 with TRBJ1-3, with D possibly TRBD1 on 6 matching bases. Per germline, CDR1 MNHNS and CDR2 SASEGT. The CDR3 spans 17 residues. Trimming removed 0 bases from V and 4 bases from J, with 16 bases in between. The CDR3 DNA, read in part, is TGTGCCAGCAGTGAAGCCCTAGGGGGAGCTGACGGAAACACC. Amino acids: CASSEALGGADGNT. The full CDR3 is CASSEALGGADGNTIYF.

With respect to this clone: The read comes to an end 3 residues before the CDR3 does, leaving the germline J gene to fill in the end. The chain uses TRBV10-3 and TRBJ2-7; D might be TRBD2 (6 bases). Trimming cost V 6 bases and J 2 bases, with 11 bases left between them. This CDR3 region has 13 residues. CDR1 ENHRY and CDR2 SYGVKD come from the germline V gene. CDR3 loop: CAISGTDTYEQYF. The sequenced part of the CDR3 DNA is TGTGCCATCAGCGGGACTGATACCTACGAG.

With regard to this clone: The read terminates 3 residues ahead of where the CDR3 ends, so the germline J gene completes it. V is TRBV14 and J is TRBJ1-1; D possibly corresponds to TRBD1 (6 bases). The CDR3 extends over 14 amino acids. The germline V gene has CDR1 SGHDN and CDR2 FVKESK. The V gene lost 4 bases and the J gene lost 0 bases, with 9 bases spanning the gap. The sequenced CDR3 bases are TGTGCCAGCAGCCTTACAGGGTTGAACACTGAA. This codes for CASSLTGLNTE. The complete CDR3 sequence is CASSLTGLNTEAFF.

A word on this clone: Sequencing ends 3 residues short of the CDR3 end; the germline J gene provides the rest. The chain has TRBV7-6 and TRBJ1-2; D possibly corresponds to TRBD1 (5 bases). The V gene's germline CDR1 is SGHVS and CDR2 FNYEAQ. The CDR3 spans 16 residues. CDR3 DNA, as far as it was read: TGTGCCAGCAGCTTAGCGGGGACTAGCGGTTACAATGAC. The encoded protein is CASSLAGTSGYND. The full CDR3 protein is CASSLAGTSGYNDYTF.

Comments on this clone: The read ends 3 residues early relative to the CDR3; the germline J gene fills the gap. The chain links TRBV7-9 to TRBJ2-1; 8 bases agree with TRBD2. The length of the CDR3 is 15 residues. Trimming at V came to 2 bases and at J to 6 bases, leaving 6 bases not matched to a gene. The germline V gene has CDR1 SEHNR and CDR2 FQNEAQ (reference sequence). CDR3 residues: CASSLSGLAGNEQFF. CDR3 DNA (partial): TGTGCCAGCAGCTTAAGTGGGCTAGCGGGCAATGAG.

On this clone: The read is 3 residues too short to cover the CDR3 end, so that end is filled in from the germline J gene. The chain combines TRBV20-1 with TRBJ1-1; D gene unclear. V was pared by 6 bases and J by 0 bases, with 11 bases between. Germline-derived CDR1 and CDR2 are DFQATT and SNEGSKA (reference sequence). CDR3 length: 13 amino acids. This chain's CDR3 is CSAPSGLNTEAFF. CDR3 DNA, as far as it was read: TGCAGTGCCCCATCGGGGTTGAACACTGAA.

Remarks on this clone: Coverage ceases 3 residues before the CDR3 finishes, and the germline J gene fills in the end. The chain couples TRBV23-1 to TRBJ2-1, with 9 positions matching TRBD1. Being an ORF, TRBV23-1 has a function that is uncertain. This CDR3 is 18 amino acids long. Germline trimming cut 6 bases from V and 7 bases from J; bases unmatched to any gene: 19. CDR3: CASSPGTGHGVGTNEQFF. The CDR3 DNA, read in part, is TGCGCCAGCAGCCCCGGGACAGGGCACGGGGTTGGAACAAATGAG.

Concerning this clone: From the germline J gene comes the end of the CDR3, since the read stops 3 residues before it. This rearrangement joins TRBV19 to TRBJ2-7; D gene unclear. CDR1 and CDR2 (germline): LNHDA, SQIVND (reference sequence). The CDR3 spans 13 residues. The V end lost 5 bases, the J end lost 3 bases, and 11 bases lay between the germline ends. The part of the CDR3 DNA that was read is TGTGCCAGTAGTGGTGACATTTACTACGAG. This gives the protein CASSGDIYYE. The CDR3 as a whole reads CASSGDIYYEQYF.

Comments on this clone: The read ends 3 residues before the CDR3 terminus; that terminus is restored from the germline J gene. This chain links TRBV5-1 with TRBJ2-5, with 8 positions matching TRBD2. CDR1 and CDR2 (germline): SGHRS, YFSETQ. The J segment lost 2 bases and the V segment lost 5 bases, leaving 11 bases of the junction unmatched. The CDR3 sequence is 16 residues long. The CDR3 sequence: CASSPSGGARQETQYF. CDR3 bases read: TGCGCCAGCAGTCCCAGCGGGGGCGCGAGGCAAGAGACC.

On this clone: The read ends 3 residues early relative to the CDR3; the germline J gene fills the gap. This rearrangement joins TRBV20-1 to TRBJ1-5, with D maybe TRBD1 (5 bases). V gave up 5 bases and J gave up 7 bases, with 12 bases separating them. The germline gives CDR1 DFQATT, CDR2 SNEGSKA (reference sequence). The CDR3 totals 12 residues. Here the CDR3 reads CSAGDSWQPQHF. The CDR3 bases that were read are TGCAGTGCTGGTGACAGTTGGCAGCCC.

In the case of this clone: The read terminates 3 residues ahead of where the CDR3 ends, so the germline J gene completes it. The genes are TRBV7-2 and TRBJ1-4; 9 nucleotides align to TRBD1. The J segment lost 6 bases and the V segment lost 5 bases, leaving 7 bases of the junction unmatched. The CDR3 length is 15 residues. Germline loops: CDR1 SGHTA, CDR2 FQGNSA. The DNA read from the CDR3 is TGTGCCAGCAGCCAAGGGACAGGGAGCTATGAAAAA. Its protein product is CASSQGTGSYEK. The CDR3 as a whole reads CASSQGTGSYEKLFF.

CDR3 DNA (partial): TGCAGTGCTAGTACGGGGAATGGC. Amino acids: CSASTGNG. The CDR3 as a whole reads CSASTGNGYTF. The V call is TRBV20-1, the J call TRBJ1-2; D uncertain. Read sequence stops 3 residues before the CDR3 end, and the germline J gene provides the missing end. CDR3 length equals 11 residues. Deletions cut 3 bases from V and 6 bases from J, with 8 bases between. The germline gives CDR1 DFQATT, CDR2 SNEGSKA (reference sequence).

Worth noting for this clone: The read ends 3 residues early relative to the CDR3; the germline J gene fills the gap. The genes are TRBV10-3 and TRBJ2-7, with D possibly TRBD1 on 5 matching bases. This CDR3 has 15 amino acids. V shed 8 bases and J shed 3 bases, with 20 bases lying between them. Germline assignment: CDR1 ENHRY and CDR2 SYGVKD. The DNA read from the CDR3 is TGTGCCATCGCCGCCGGACACCAATCCATCTACGAG. It translates to CAIAAGHQSIYE. Given in full, the CDR3 is CAIAAGHQSIYEQYF.

With regard to this clone: The observed sequence ends 3 residues before the CDR3 terminus, with the missing tail filled in from the germline J gene. The chain links TRBV18 to TRBJ2-6; TRBD1 matches at 7 bases. Germline trimming cut 4 bases from V and 0 bases from J; bases unmatched to any gene: 12. The CDR3 contains 19 residues. The germline gives CDR1 KGHSH, CDR2 LQKENI. The sequenced CDR3 bases are TGTGCCAGCTCACGAATGTCCGGGACAGCCAACTCTGGGGCCAACGTC. Translating it yields CASSRMSGTANSGANV. The whole CDR3 sequence is CASSRMSGTANSGANVLTF.

As regards this clone: Coverage ceases 3 residues before the CDR3 finishes, and the germline J gene fills in the end. The chain uses TRBV7-9 and TRBJ2-3; tentatively, D is TRBD1 (6 bases). This CDR3 is 14 amino acids long. Germline assignment: CDR1 SEHNR and CDR2 FQNEAQ (reference sequence). The CDR3 loop reads CASSSDRARQPQYF. The DNA read from the CDR3 is TGTGCCAGCAGCTCGGACAGAGCCCGGCAGCCG.

A word on this clone: The read ends 3 residues before the CDR3 terminus; that terminus is restored from the germline J gene. V usage is TRBV6-2 or TRBV6-3 and J usage is TRBJ2-7; D might be TRBD2 (6 bases). The CDR3 is 15 residues long. Trimming removed 7 bases at V and 3 bases at J, with 19 bases between. Germline loops: CDR1 MNHEY, CDR2 SVGEGT. CDR3 residues: CASTLGWDSDYEQYF. The part of the CDR3 DNA that was read is TGTGCCAGCACCCTGGGATGGGACTCAGACTACGAG.

Notes on this clone: The read is 3 residues too short to cover the CDR3 end, so that end is filled in from the germline J gene. The chain is built from TRBV7-2 and TRBJ2-3; D possibly corresponds to TRBD2 (5 bases). This CDR3 spans 14 amino acids. Looked up from germline, CDR1 is SGHTA and CDR2 is FQGNSA. Trimming stripped 4 bases from V and 8 bases from J, with 16 bases between. The sequenced part of the CDR3 DNA is TGTGCCAGCAGCTCCGGGGTTCCGTTGGCTACG. This sequence encodes CASSSGVPLAT. The CDR3 in its entirety is CASSSGVPLATQYF.

As for this clone: The read comes to an end 3 residues before the CDR3 does, leaving the germline J gene to fill in the end. V and J are TRBV2 and TRBJ1-5; perhaps TRBD1 as D (5 bases). The CDR3 is 13 residues long. Germline V gives CDR1 SNHLY, CDR2 FYNNEI. Trimming took 3 bases from V and 6 from J, leaving 9 bases between them. CDR3 in amino acids: CASSEEGIQPQHF. The covered CDR3 bases are TGTGCCAGCAGTGAGGAGGGGATTCAGCCC.

CDR3 bases read: TGTGCCAGCAGTTATACAGTCGGGGAAAAG. Its protein product is CASSYTVGEK. Given in full, the CDR3 is CASSYTVGEKLFF. V and J are TRBV2 and TRBJ2-2, with D possibly matching TRBD2 (5 bases). The CDR3 end is not reached by the read, which stops 3 residues before it; the germline J gene fills it in. CDR1 and CDR2 (germline): SNHLY, FYNNEI. CDR3 length: 13 residues.

About this clone itself: The sequence runs out 3 residues before the end of the CDR3; the remainder is reconstructed from the germline J gene. The chain combines TRBV18 with TRBJ1-2; D is unresolved. The germline CDR1 and CDR2 sequences are KGHSH and LQKENI. This CDR3 contains 17 residues. CDR3 bases read: TGTGCCAGCTCATCACGGGAGCGGGAAAGCTCCTACAATGAC. It translates to CASSSRERESSYND. The complete CDR3 sequence is CASSSRERESSYNDYTF.

In regard to this clone: The CDR3 end is not reached by the read, which stops 3 residues before it; the germline J gene fills it in. This chain links TRBV10-3 with TRBJ2-7; 7 bases are shared with TRBD1. Germline V gene sequence: CDR1 ENHRY, CDR2 SYGVKD. The CDR3 runs to 15 residues. V shed 2 bases and J 2 bases; nucleotides not matched to a gene: 6. This CDR3 is CAISEPRDRPYEQYF. The CDR3 bases that were read are TGTGCCATCAGTGAGCCGAGGGACAGACCCTACGAG.

On this clone itself: The read falls 3 residues short of the CDR3 end, and the missing part is taken from the germline J gene. This rearrangement joins TRBV7-3 to TRBJ1-3; TRBD1 might be the D (6 bases). The length of the CDR3 is 11 residues. Germline lookup yields CDR1 SGHTA and CDR2 FQGTGA. The sequenced part of the CDR3 DNA is TGTGCCAGCAGCTCCGGGGGGGCT. Its protein product is CASSSGGA. The whole CDR3 protein reads CASSSGGAIYF.

Note on this clone: The read ends 3 residues before the CDR3 terminus; that terminus is restored from the germline J gene. The chain is built from TRBV28 and TRBJ1-5; 9 nucleotides match TRBD1. From germline, CDR1 is MDHEN and CDR2 SYDVKM. Trimming removed 6 bases from V and 7 bases from J; junction bases left unmatched: 16. The CDR3 is made up of 17 amino acids. The CDR3 here is CASRYDSDRGYVQPQHF. Partial CDR3 DNA: TGTGCCAGCAGATACGATTCGGACAGGGGATATGTCCAGCCC.

As to this clone: From the germline J gene comes the end of the CDR3, since the read stops 3 residues before it. This chain uses TRBV11-3 with TRBJ2-1, with 7 positions matching TRBD2. Germline assignment: CDR1 SGHNT and CDR2 YENEEA. CDR3 length equals 14 residues. J lost 5 bases, V lost 4 bases, and 5 bases had no gene match. CDR3 protein: CASSSLAVDNEQFF. The covered CDR3 bases are TGTGCCAGCAGCTCTCTAGCGGTCGACAATGAG.

CDR3 bases read: TGTGCCAGCACCAACGCGGTAAGCAATCAGCCC. Residues: CASTNAVSNQP. The CDR3 as a whole reads CASTNAVSNQPQHF. The rearrangement joins TRBV12-3 or TRBV12-4 to TRBJ1-5; D uncertain. The CDR3 goes on 3 residues after the read ends, and that part is filled in from the germline J gene. This CDR3 contains 14 residues. Trimming removed 7 bases from V and 1 base from J, with 11 bases in between.

In the case of this clone: The sequence runs out 3 residues before the end of the CDR3; the remainder is reconstructed from the germline J gene. Other DNA sequences in the same sample also yield this CDR3. This chain joins TRBV20-1 and TRBJ1-5; 9 nucleotides match TRBD1. Germline V lookup: CDR1 DFQATT, CDR2 SNEGSKA (reference sequence). The CDR3 sequence is 13 residues long. Germline trimming cut 7 bases from V and 7 bases from J; bases unmatched to any gene: 8. CDR3 protein: CSVTQGAGQPQHF. CDR3 bases read: TGCAGTGTTACACAGGGGGCGGGCCAGCCC.

As regards this clone: The read falls 3 residues short of the CDR3 end, and the missing part is taken from the germline J gene. This rearrangement joins TRBV29-1 to TRBJ1-1, with TRBD1 matching over 7 bases. Trimming cost V 8 bases and J 7 bases; bases outside gene matches: 10. The CDR3 spans 12 residues. Germline CDR1 and CDR2: SQVTM and ANQGSEA. Here the CDR3 reads CSCRGTSDEAFF. The DNA read from the CDR3 is TGCAGCTGCAGGGGGACGTCAGATGAA.

Concerning this clone itself: The sequenced fragment ends 3 residues before the CDR3 boundary, so the rest is inferred from the germline J gene. This chain connects TRBV9 to TRBJ2-1; 7 bases match TRBD1. Germline CDR1 reads SGDLS; CDR2 reads YYNGEE. After removal of 3 bases from V and 7 bases from J, the junction contained 13 bases not matched to a gene. The CDR3 sequence is 16 residues long. CDR3 in amino acids: CASSAIYRQGGNEQFF. The covered CDR3 bases are TGTGCCAGCAGCGCCATTTACCGACAGGGCGGGAATGAG.

On this clone itself: The read is 3 residues too short to cover the CDR3 end, so that end is filled in from the germline J gene. The V and J genes are TRBV11-2 and TRBJ1-5; possibly TRBD1 for D (6 bases). Trimming stripped 0 bases from V and 5 bases from J, with 11 bases between. The germline V gene encodes CDR1 SGHAT and CDR2 FQNNGV. The CDR3 is 15 residues long. The CDR3 sequence: CASSLELDSYQPQHF. CDR3 bases read: TGTGCCAGCAGCTTAGAGCTGGACAGCTATCAGCCC.